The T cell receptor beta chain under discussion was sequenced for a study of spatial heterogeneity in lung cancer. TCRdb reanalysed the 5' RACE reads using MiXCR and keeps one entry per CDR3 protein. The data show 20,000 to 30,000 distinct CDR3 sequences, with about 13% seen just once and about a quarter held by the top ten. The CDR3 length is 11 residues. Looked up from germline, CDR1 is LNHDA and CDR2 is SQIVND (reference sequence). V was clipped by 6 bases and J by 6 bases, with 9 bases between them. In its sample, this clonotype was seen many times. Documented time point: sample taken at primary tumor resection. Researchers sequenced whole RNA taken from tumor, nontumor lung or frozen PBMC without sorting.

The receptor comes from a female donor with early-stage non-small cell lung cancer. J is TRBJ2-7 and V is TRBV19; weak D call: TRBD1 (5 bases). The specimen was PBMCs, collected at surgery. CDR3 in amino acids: CASSQGSEQYF. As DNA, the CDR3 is TGTGCCAGTAGCCAGGGTTCCGAGCAGTACTTC.